The 6 T cell receptor beta chains below all came from one sample that was sequenced in a study of control samples from healthy donors and cancer patients. Repertoires were generated with immunoSEQ multiplex PCR, while TCRdb's copy carries only in-frame clones and drops some. The table lists about 96,000 clones, about 92% of them singletons, with 8% in the top ten. Sequenced material: blood. These receptors were obtained from a man aged 18 to 35 in good health.

The gene calls are TRBV6-5 and TRBJ1-4; possibly TRBD1 for D (6 bases). V dropped 6 bases and J dropped 8 bases, with 19 bases sitting between them. This CDR3 spans 15 amino acids. Germline V gene sequence: CDR1 MNHEY, CDR2 SVGAGI. The CDR3: CASRPWGGGGEKLFF. As DNA, the CDR3 is TGTGCCAGCAGACCTTGGGGCGGGGGCGGCGAAAAACTGTTTTTT.

The chain recombines TRBV5-6 with TRBJ2-7; D is unresolved. CDR1 SGHDT and CDR2 YYEEEE come from the germline V gene. The CDR3 covers 16 residues. V lost 0 bases, J lost 0 bases, and 13 bases lay in between. The CDR3 bases are TGTGCCAGCAGCTTGGTTCCTTCCCTAAGCTCCTACGAGCAGTACTTC. It codes for CASSLVPSLSSYEQYF.

The V call is TRBV7-9, the J call TRBJ1-5, with D unclear. CDR1 and CDR2 (germline): SEHNR, FQNEAQ (reference sequence). The CDR3 runs to 13 residues. V was pared by 3 bases and J by 5 bases, with 8 bases between. The DNA for the CDR3 is TGTGCCAGCAGCTTGGAGTTGGATCAGCCCCAGCATTTT. It specifies CASSLELDQPQHF.

The genes are TRBV29-1 and TRBJ1-1; D not resolved. CDR1 and CDR2 from the germline V gene are SQVTM and ANQGSEA. CDR3 length equals 11 residues. Trimming pared 6 bases from V and 5 bases from J, leaving 10 bases between. The chain's CDR3 is CSVADGTEAFF. The CDR3 nucleotides read TGCAGCGTGGCCGACGGAACTGAAGCTTTCTTT.

The chain links TRBV7-9 to TRBJ1-3; tentatively, D is TRBD1 (6 bases). V dropped 5 bases and J dropped 2 bases, with 13 bases sitting between them. The CDR3 consists of 15 residues. The germline V gene has CDR1 SEHNR and CDR2 FQNEAQ (reference sequence). CDR3 DNA: TGTGCCAGCAGCCCTCAGGGGTACGCTGGAAACACCATATATTTT. Its translation: CASSPQGYAGNTIYF.

This clone occurred once. The chain employs TRBV9 and TRBJ1-3, with D unclear. The CDR3 runs to 10 residues. V was cut by 7 bases and J by 1 base, with 0 bases left in between. Germline V gene data show CDR1 as SGDLS and CDR2 as YYNGEE. The DNA for the CDR3 is TGTGCCAGCTCTGGAAACACCATATATTTT. Translated: CASSGNTIYF. Complete variable domain (other parts from reference TRBV9 and TRBJ1-3): DSGVTQTPKHLITATGQRVTLRCSPRSGDLSVYWYQQSLDQGLQFLIQYYNGEERAKGNILERFSAQQFPDLHSELNLSSLELGDSALYFCASSGNTIYFGEGSWLTVV.